This T cell receptor (beta chain) was obtained from a study of cytomegalovirus exposure and HLA in healthy donors (dated by TCRdb to about 2017). The study in broad terms: An earlier analysis of approximately 550 of the donors reported approximately 270 Gb of sequence data and 117 million unique TCR beta sequences from around 200 million T cells. Around 320 gigabases of sequencing data and tens of millions of unique TCR sequences were included in an early release covering about 620 HLA-typed donors. Of the 300 to 450 genotyped donors, approximately 83% fell in the genetic ancestry cluster associated with self-reported Caucasian donors. The aim of the study was to test whether cataloging public T cell receptors could identify signatures of past pathogen exposure. The study used immunosequencing to profile the T cell repertoires of several hundred subjects and linked those repertoires to cytomegalovirus serostatus. In addition to the first cohort of roughly 670 subjects, a separate validation cohort of around 110 different subjects was used. High-throughput TCR immunosequencing, statistical association of individual TCRs with disease status, and machine learning were combined to predict cytomegalovirus infection status. A later analysis re-analyzed previously published TCR beta repertoires from about 730 donors and added high-resolution HLA genotyping to study TCR occurrence patterns. In the later analysis, no new phenotypic data were used to find candidate immune exposures; instead, reliance was placed on TCR beta sequences and their occurrence across donors. In an earlier analysis of over 550 of the donors, high-throughput TCR beta sequencing was used to judge whether each TCR beta V gene segment behaved as functional or pseudogenic. Alongside the repertoire data, information on donor age, sex, ethnicity and CMV serostatus was compiled. In a later genetic analysis, genome-wide SNP genotypes for about 65% of the 666 donors were used, and that subset was treated as a discovery cohort. Every discovery cohort repertoire had been produced on one sequencing platform. HLA typing covered class I and class II loci at four-digit resolution. The number of donors typed differed by locus, with 629-630 for A, B, C, DRB1 and DQB1, 522 for DQA1, some 570 for DPA1, and about 450 for DPB1. Because of strong linkage in the cohort, five DR-DQ haplotypes were treated as single units for association and clustering. On average, about 200,000 unique TCR beta nucleotide sequences were sequenced per donor among some 420 genotyped donors of the cohort, with 15% to 20% of those sequences being non-productive.

V and J lose 6 bases and 2 bases, and a span of 13 bases separates them. Per the germline V gene, SQVTM is the CDR1 and ANQGSEA is the CDR2. Measured from the cysteine to the phenylalanine, the CDR3 is 13 residues long. The entry retains the CDR3 DNA only, 39 bases that are in frame from base 1. The cohort comprised hundreds of healthy bone marrow donors. At the time of sampling, all cohort members were nominally healthy, though unrecorded immune exposures were likely present. The donor tested CMV seropositive and was one of the 289 seropositive cohort members. Every donor gave a peripheral blood sample, and the peripheral blood mononuclear cells from that sample were used for TCR beta sequencing. Genomic DNA extraction from the blood cell samples was performed with the Qiagen DNeasy Blood Extraction Kit. Library construction relied on the immunoSEQ multiplex PCR assay. For the multiplex PCR, a mixture combining 60 forward primers for TCR Vbeta segments and 13 reverse primers for TCR Jbeta segments was used. The CDR3 region of rearranged TCR beta genes was amplified from genomic DNA by a multiplex PCR assay. On the Illumina HiSeq System, the amplified TCR beta libraries were sequenced as 87-base-pair reads. On the study's bioinformatics: A later analysis counted approximately 74 million unique TCR beta chains across the 550 to 800 repertoires, and around 9.9 million of these chains were shared by at least two donors. To remove PCR and sequencing errors, raw reads were error-corrected and collapsed into unique sequences using a nearest-neighbor algorithm that merged closely related sequences. V, D and J gene segments were assigned by aligning CDR3 sequences to IMGT reference sequences. For a sequence to be retained, at least a six-nucleotide match to both a V gene segment and a J gene segment was required. Rearrangements were classified as productive when the CDR3 lacked stop codons and remained in frame with V and J, and all other rearrangements were classified as non-productive. CDR3 was defined according to IMGT convention as the region running from the second conserved V-encoded cysteine to the conserved J-encoded phenylalanine. In an earlier analysis of around 570 of the donors, sequences lacking an unambiguous match to a single V gene segment were excluded. In an earlier analysis of approximately 560 of the donors, a V segment was called functional when productive rearrangements were above 56.7%, and segregating when the standard deviation between donors exceeded 5%. A statistical classification framework was developed to diagnose cytomegalovirus status using the catalog of TCR beta chain sequences. V and J gene assignment, in a later analysis, came from comparing TCR nucleotide sequences with IMGT/GENE-DB human TR gene sequences. In a later analysis, CDR3 sequences and most-parsimonious VDJ recombination scenarios were assigned using the TCRdist pipeline. In a later analysis, each TCR beta chain was defined by its CDR3 amino acid sequence together with its V-gene family, and reads lacking a unique V-gene family were excluded. In a later analysis, fewer than 600 highly shared, low-generation-probability nucleotide sequences were removed to address suspected cross-contamination and a sequencing artifact. In a later analysis, a clonal expansion index for each public chain was calculated from normalized within-repertoire ranks of inferred template counts. In a later analysis, generation probabilities were computed using a VDJ recombination model fitted to out-of-frame rearrangements, and the results were checked against IGoR. A later analysis scored TCR-TCR, TCR-HLA and TCR-CMV co-occurrence with hypergeometric tests, applying a repertoire-size bias correction to TCR pairs. In a later analysis, false discovery rates were estimated by permuting HLA or CMV assignments 20 times. In a later analysis, co-occurring TCRs were grouped with DBSCAN, and TCRdist sequence similarity was added when clustering was performed within HLA-allele-positive subsets. Co-occurrence clustering excluded repertoires with fewer than 30,000 or more than 120,000 public chains, plus five with anomalous nucleotide sharing. The table was pulled from immuneACCESS by TCRdb, which kept in-frame rearrangements only. Such tables lose some clones; where checked, under half of the loss comes from unresolved V genes, and the rest has no known cause. D and trimming come from the DNA, and the V and J calls and clone size come from that table. The sample yields around 99,000 clones; roughly 80% were counted once. About 7.7% of the sample is taken by the ten largest.

What the work shows at the level of the full study, not this receptor alone: A later analysis associated about 16,000 TCR beta sequences with specific HLA alleles at a false discovery rate of 0.05. This cohort had only TCR beta chains sequenced, and the lack of alpha or paired-chain data limited which features could be detected. Some IMGT-functional V segments, including TRBV6-2 and TRBV6-3, could not be told apart with the 87-base-pair reads, so those segments were excluded. A further reported finding was that TCR beta sequences accurately predicted the HLA-A and HLA-B alleles for most subjects in the first cohort. While some public TCRs were present in many individuals, most TCR sequences turned up only very rarely across donors. In a later genetic analysis, a missense DCLRE1C variant was associated with V-gene and J-gene trimming of TCR beta chains, and the association was replicated in an independent cohort. In vitro tests confirmed that a few of the cytomegalovirus-associated TCR beta chains recognize cytomegalovirus antigens. A cluster of highly shared sequence variants was judged likely to represent a technical artifact of the sequencing pipeline. Immune exposure information for the cohort was limited to CMV serostatus. Because counts were too low, fewer than 20 rarely observed V segments, including chromosome 9 orphons, were excluded from the earlier analysis of around 590 of the donors. Strong co-occurrence of HLA alleles, especially DR and DQ, made assigning TCR associations to individual alleles difficult. According to the authors, the approach could potentially be generalized to other disease states and immunological phenotypes. In an earlier analysis of over 550 of the donors, most TCR beta V segments were observed in productive rearrangements about 90% or about 30% of the time, broadly matching IMGT annotations. Linkage disequilibrium might explain the correlated functional status among segregating V segments, but an unknown experimental factor could not be excluded. Sequencing depth was assumed to be roughly uniform across donors in the presence/absence analyses, though that assumption may not hold. Because some donors lacked HLA typing at each locus, the association tests relied only on the typed subset. The study gave a list of over 150 TCR beta chains associated with cytomegalovirus. According to a later genetic analysis, donors in an Asian-associated ancestry cluster had fewer N-insertions in productive TCRs than the approximately 700-donor mean. According to a later analysis, parvovirus B19, influenza, CMV and Epstein-Barr virus appeared linked to several top co-occurrence clusters. In a later analysis, TCR association rates were found to vary across HLA loci, with the most associated TCRs seen for DRB1 alleles and the fewest for HLA-C alleles. The classifier was reported to diagnose cytomegalovirus status with high specificity and sensitivity in both the original cohort and the validation cohort. Most CMV-associated TCR beta chains appeared to be HLA-restricted in a later analysis, and the HLA associations seemed to be driven largely by CMV exposure. In a later analysis, HLA-associated TCR beta chains were found to be more clonally expanded and to have lower generation probabilities than equally common non-associated chains.

This clone was detected only a few times. No antigen is known for it. Base qualities are missing; no much larger clone stands one base away. The sequence is built from TRBV29-1 and TRBJ1-2, with no reliable assignment of the D segment. Sequencing was done on a sample of PBMCs. The sequence came from a woman in her forties or fifties in good health and CMV-seropositive. The nucleotides are TGCAGCGTGGTCGAGGCAGCCAACTATGGCTACACCTTC. Its protein is CSVVEAANYGYTF.